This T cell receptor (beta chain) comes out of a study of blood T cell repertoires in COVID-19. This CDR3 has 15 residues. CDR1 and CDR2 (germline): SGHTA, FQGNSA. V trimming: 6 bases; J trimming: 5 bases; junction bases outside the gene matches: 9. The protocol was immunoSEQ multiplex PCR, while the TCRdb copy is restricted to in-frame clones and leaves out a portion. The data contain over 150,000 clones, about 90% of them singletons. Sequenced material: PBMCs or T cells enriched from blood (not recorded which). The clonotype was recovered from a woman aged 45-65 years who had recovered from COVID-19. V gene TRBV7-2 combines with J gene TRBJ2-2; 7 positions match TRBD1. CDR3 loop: CASRPGTAVTGELFF. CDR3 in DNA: TGTGCCAGCAGGCCCGGGACAGCTGTAACCGGGGAGCTGTTTTTT.